This is a list of T cell receptor beta chains from one sample in a study of T cell responses to AZD1222 COVID-19 vaccine. Here immunoSEQ multiplex PCR was the method, and the copy in TCRdb shows in-frame clones only, minus some. This table holds 150,000 to 180,000 clones, 90% found once. The sample here was peripheral blood, taken on day 0 of AZD1222 vaccination. These receptors were collected from an adult in good health. Both conserved end residues are part of each CDR3. A D gene is named only where the DNA matches it firmly. Size tells how often a clone was seen (once, few, many) or the class of an expanded clone, and some rows leave it out.

v_gene,d_gene,j_gene,abundance,CDR3nt,CDR3aa
TRBV24-1,.,TRBJ1-5,.,TGTGCCACCAGTGTAGGGGCTATGGAGCCCCAGCATTTT,CATSVGAMEPQHF
TRBV7-9,.,TRBJ2-1,.,TGTGCCAGCAGCCTCTCGAGCCCAGTTGAGCAGTTCTTC,CASSLSSPVEQFF
TRBV3-1/TRBV3-2,.,TRBJ1-5,.,TGTGCCAGCAGCCGCAGGGGCGATCAGCCCCAGCATTTT,CASSRRGDQPQHF
TRBV29-1,.,TRBJ1-6,.,TGCAGCGCAAAGATTGGGATTTCACCCCTCCACTTT,CSAKIGISPLHF
TRBV15,.,TRBJ2-7,.,TGTGCCACCAGCAGAGGTGAGACAGGGACTGGCCGCGGCTACGAGCAGTACTTC,CATSRGETGTGRGYEQYF
TRBV19,.,TRBJ1-5,.,TGTGCCAGTAGAACAATTAATAGCAATCAGCCCCAGCATTTT,CASRTINSNQPQHF
TRBV13,.,TRBJ2-2,.,TGTGCCAGCAGCCCCCCCCCGGACAGCGCGAACACCGGGGAGCTGTTTTTT,CASSPPPDSANTGELFF
TRBV7-2,.,TRBJ1-1,.,TGTGCCAGCAGCCACACCGGGGTACACATGAACACTGAAGCTTTCTTT,CASSHTGVHMNTEAFF
TRBV5-6,.,TRBJ1-4,.,TGTGCCAGCAGCTTCTTCGGACCTCCAAATGAAAAACTGTTTTTT,CASSFFGPPNEKLFF
TRBV7-9,TRBD1,TRBJ1-2,.,TGTGCCAGCAGCTTACACGACAGGGCATCTAACTATGGCTACACCTTC,CASSLHDRASNYGYTF
TRBV7-3,.,TRBJ2-3,.,TGTGCCAGCAGCTTAACGGAGAATAGCTTCCATACGCAGTATTTT,CASSLTENSFHTQYF
TRBV19,.,TRBJ1-1,.,TGTGCCAGTAGTATAGCCATACGGGCTGAAGCTTTCTTT,CASSIAIRAEAFF
TRBV28,.,TRBJ1-1,.,TGTGCCAGCAGTTTAAGGGCAGGGATAATTCCGAACACTGAAGCTTTCTTT,CASSLRAGIIPNTEAFF
TRBV28,TRBD1,TRBJ1-6,.,TGTGCCAGCAGTTTTGCAGGGGGCTCCTATAATTCACCCCTCCACTTT,CASSFAGGSYNSPLHF
TRBV12-2,.,TRBJ2-5,.,TGTGCAAGTCGCTTAGCTCTGACCCCCGGGACAGAACAAGAGACCCAGTACTTC,CASRLALTPGTEQETQYF
TRBV10-3,TRBD2,TRBJ2-5,.,TGTGCCATCAGTGGGACCGGGACTAGCGGGTACCAAGAGACCCAGTACTTC,CAISGTGTSGYQETQYF
TRBV28,TRBD1,TRBJ2-7,.,TGTGCCAGCAGTTCACAGGGGACCTACGAGCAGTACTTC,CASSSQGTYEQYF
TRBV12-3/TRBV12-4,.,TRBJ2-7,once,TGTGCCAGCAGCCAAGCTTACGAGCAGTACTTC,CASSQAYEQYF
TRBV28,TRBD1,TRBJ1-3,.,TGTGCCAGCAGTTCCCCGGACAGGCGCGGAAACACCATATATTTT,CASSSPDRRGNTIYF
TRBV3-1/TRBV3-2,TRBD2,TRBJ2-5,.,TGTGCCAGCAGCCAATGGACTAGCGGGAGATCAGTGACCCAGTACTTC,CASSQWTSGRSVTQYF
TRBV7-9,.,TRBJ1-2,.,TGTGCCAGCAGCTTAGGTTTAGTGTCAGGGAATCGGTATGGCTACACCTTC,CASSLGLVSGNRYGYTF
TRBV7-7,TRBD1,TRBJ2-1,once,TGTGCTAGCAGCCCTTCCTTGACAGGGCGAGATGAGCAGTTCTTC,CASSPSLTGRDEQFF
TRBV3-1/TRBV3-2,.,TRBJ2-2,.,TGTGCCAGCAGCCTCACCACCGGGGAGCTGTTTTTT,CASSLTTGELFF
TRBV2,TRBD1,TRBJ1-5,.,TGTGCCAGCAGTTCGACAGGGGCTGGCAATCAGCCCCAGCATTTT,CASSSTGAGNQPQHF
TRBV11-2,.,TRBJ1-1,once,TGTGCCAGCAGCTTAGCGCACCCCCTGAACACTGAAGCTTTCTTT,CASSLAHPLNTEAFF
TRBV18,TRBD1,TRBJ2-7,.,TGTGCCAGCTCACCGGGGACAGGCCCCCTGCCTACGCGCGAGCAGTACTTC,CASSPGTGPLPTREQYF
TRBV10-3,.,TRBJ1-1,.,TGTGCCATCAGTGAGGTTTTGTGGGGGCGGACTGAAGCTTTCTTT,CAISEVLWGRTEAFF
TRBV6-5,TRBD2,TRBJ2-7,.,TGTGCCAGCAGGATCACTAGCGGTGACTCCTACGAGCAGTACTTC,CASRITSGDSYEQYF
TRBV2,.,TRBJ1-1,.,TGTGCCAGCAAGAAGAGGGGGATGAACACTGAAGCTTTCTTT,CASKKRGMNTEAFF
TRBV4-1,.,TRBJ1-5,.,TGCGCCAGCAGCCAAGAGACGAATTCTGGCAATCAGCCCCAGCATTTT,CASSQETNSGNQPQHF
TRBV6-5,.,TRBJ1-1,.,TGTGCCAGCAGTTACTCGTTCAGTGTGAACACTGAAGCTTTCTTT,CASSYSFSVNTEAFF
TRBV4-2,TRBD1,TRBJ1-2,.,TGTGCCAGCAGCCAAGTCCGTCAGGGGGTAGGTGGCTACACCTTC,CASSQVRQGVGGYTF
TRBV27,TRBD1,TRBJ1-2,.,TGTGCCAGCAGTCTCAAACAGGGGCCGAATCCGAACTATGGCTACACCTTC,CASSLKQGPNPNYGYTF
TRBV4-1,.,TRBJ1-2,.,TGCGCCAGCAGCCAAGAATCAGGGAGGAACTATGGCTACACCTTC,CASSQESGRNYGYTF
TRBV27,.,TRBJ1-5,.,TGTGCCAGCAGTTTGGGGGGAACATCAATTCAGCCCCAGCATTTT,CASSLGGTSIQPQHF
TRBV28,.,TRBJ2-2,.,TGTGCCTCCCTCGGGACAACGGAGCTGTTTTTT,CASLGTTELFF
TRBV28,TRBD1,TRBJ2-3,.,TGTGCCAGCAGTGACCGACAGGGGCTGGATACGCAGTATTTT,CASSDRQGLDTQYF
TRBV4-1,TRBD2,TRBJ2-7,.,TGCGCCAGCAGCCTATTAGCGGGAGCCGACTACGAGCAGTACTTC,CASSLLAGADYEQYF
TRBV5-6,.,TRBJ2-7,.,TGTGCCAGCAGCTTGGACCTAGGGGGCTCCTACGAGCAGTACTTC,CASSLDLGGSYEQYF
TRBV28,TRBD1,TRBJ1-1,.,TGTGCCAGCAGCGGGACAGTTGAAGCTTTCTTT,CASSGTVEAFF
TRBV5-8,TRBD1,TRBJ2-7,.,TGTGCCAGCAGCCTCTCGGGACAGGTCTACGAGCAGTACTTC,CASSLSGQVYEQYF
TRBV7-9,.,TRBJ1-2,.,TGTGCCAGCAGCTTGGGGAATGTTAACTATGGCTACACCTTC,CASSLGNVNYGYTF
TRBV11-2,TRBD2,TRBJ2-7,.,TGTGCCAGCACACTTACCCCGGGACTAGCGGGGCGCTACGAGCAGTACTTC,CASTLTPGLAGRYEQYF
TRBV6-1,.,TRBJ1-5,.,TGTGCCAGCAGTGACCGGTTTGGCTCGAACATGTACAATCAGCCCCAGCATTTT,CASSDRFGSNMYNQPQHF
TRBV11-1,.,TRBJ2-5,.,TGTGCCAGCAGCTTACGCAAGACGCAAGATTTGGCCCAGTACTTC,CASSLRKTQDLAQYF
TRBV27,TRBD2,TRBJ2-7,.,TGTGCCAGCAGGATAATCGGACTAGGGAAGAACGAGCAGTACTTC,CASRIIGLGKNEQYF
TRBV6-2/TRBV6-3,TRBD1,TRBJ2-7,.,TGTGCCAGCAGTGACAGGGGAGAAAGTAACGAGCAGTACTTC,CASSDRGESNEQYF
TRBV2,TRBD1,TRBJ1-4,.,TGTGCCAGCAGTGGGGGACAGGGGAAGGGTAATGAAAAACTGTTTTTT,CASSGGQGKGNEKLFF
TRBV21-1,.,TRBJ1-2,.,TGTGCCAGCAGCAAAGAACGTGGACAGGGGTGTTATGGCTACACCTTC,CASSKERGQGCYGYTF
TRBV12-3/TRBV12-4,TRBD1,TRBJ1-1,.,TGTGCCAGCAGGGGGACAGTGAACACTGAAGCTTTCTTT,CASRGTVNTEAFF
TRBV19,.,TRBJ1-6,few,TGTGCCAGTAGTACGGGGTCTACCTATTCACCCCTCCACTTT,CASSTGSTYSPLHF
TRBV21-1,.,TRBJ1-4,.,TGTGCCAGCAGGGACAGAGAAAAACTGTTTTTT,CASRDREKLFF
TRBV11-3,.,TRBJ2-2,.,TGTGCCAGCAGCTCTATCGGGGAGCTGTTTTTT,CASSSIGELFF
TRBV7-3,.,TRBJ1-6,.,TGTGCCAGCAGCTTTATGCGGAATTCACCCCTCCACTTT,CASSFMRNSPLHF
TRBV4-1,TRBD2,TRBJ2-1,.,TGCGCCAGCAGCTTGCGGGAGGGTAATGAGCAGTTCTTC,CASSLREGNEQFF
TRBV5-4,TRBD1,TRBJ1-1,few,TGTGCCAGCAGCTGGATAACAGGGGGAAATACTGAAGCTTTCTTT,CASSWITGGNTEAFF
TRBV5-4,.,TRBJ1-6,few,TGTGCCAGCCGAAAAGGGGCAGAAACTAATTCACCCCTCCACTTT,CASRKGAETNSPLHF
TRBV14,.,TRBJ1-1,.,TGTGCCAGCAGCCAAGAAGCTAACACTGAAGCTTTCTTT,CASSQEANTEAFF
TRBV9,.,TRBJ1-4,.,TGTGCCAGCAGCGTTTCGGTTAATGAAAAACTGTTTTTT,CASSVSVNEKLFF